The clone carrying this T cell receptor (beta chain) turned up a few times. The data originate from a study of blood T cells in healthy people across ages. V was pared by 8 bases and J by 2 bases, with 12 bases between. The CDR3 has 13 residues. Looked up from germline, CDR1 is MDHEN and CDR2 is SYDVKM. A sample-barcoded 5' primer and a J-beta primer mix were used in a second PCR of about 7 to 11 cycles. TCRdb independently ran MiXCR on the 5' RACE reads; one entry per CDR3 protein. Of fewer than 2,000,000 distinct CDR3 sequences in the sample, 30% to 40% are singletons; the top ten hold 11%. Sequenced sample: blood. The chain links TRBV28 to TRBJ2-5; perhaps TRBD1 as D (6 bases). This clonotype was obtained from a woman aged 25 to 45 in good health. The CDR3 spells CASSDRKQETQYF. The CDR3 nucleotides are TGTGCCAGCTCCGACAGGAAGCAAGAGACCCAGTACTTC.